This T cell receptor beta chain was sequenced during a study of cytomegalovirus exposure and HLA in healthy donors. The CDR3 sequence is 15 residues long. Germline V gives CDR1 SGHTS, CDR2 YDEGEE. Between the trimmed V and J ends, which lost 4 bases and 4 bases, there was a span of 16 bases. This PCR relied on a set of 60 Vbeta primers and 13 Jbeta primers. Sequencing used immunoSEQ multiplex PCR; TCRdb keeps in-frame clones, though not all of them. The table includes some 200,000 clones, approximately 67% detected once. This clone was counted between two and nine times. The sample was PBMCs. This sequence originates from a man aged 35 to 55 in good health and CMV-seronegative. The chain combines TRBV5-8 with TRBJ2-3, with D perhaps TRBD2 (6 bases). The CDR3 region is CASSQENSGADTQYF. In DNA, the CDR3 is TGTGCCAGCAGCCAAGAGAATAGCGGCGCAGATACGCAGTATTTT.